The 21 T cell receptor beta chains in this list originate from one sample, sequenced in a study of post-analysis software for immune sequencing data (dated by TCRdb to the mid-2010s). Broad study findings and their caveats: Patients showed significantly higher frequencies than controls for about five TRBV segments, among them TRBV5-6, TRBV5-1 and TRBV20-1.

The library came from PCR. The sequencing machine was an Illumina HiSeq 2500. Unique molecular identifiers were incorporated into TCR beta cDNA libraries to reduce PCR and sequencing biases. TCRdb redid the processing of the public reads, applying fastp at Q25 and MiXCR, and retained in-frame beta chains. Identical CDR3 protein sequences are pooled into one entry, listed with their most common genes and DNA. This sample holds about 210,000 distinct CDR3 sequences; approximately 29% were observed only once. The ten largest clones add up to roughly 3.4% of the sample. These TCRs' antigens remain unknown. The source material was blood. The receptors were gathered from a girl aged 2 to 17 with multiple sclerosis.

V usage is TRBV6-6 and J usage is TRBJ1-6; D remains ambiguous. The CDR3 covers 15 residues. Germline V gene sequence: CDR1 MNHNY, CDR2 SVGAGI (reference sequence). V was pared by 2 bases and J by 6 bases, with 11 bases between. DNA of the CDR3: TGTGCCAGCAGTTACGCTACCACTAGTAATTCACCCCTCCACTTT. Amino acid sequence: CASSYATTSNSPLHF.

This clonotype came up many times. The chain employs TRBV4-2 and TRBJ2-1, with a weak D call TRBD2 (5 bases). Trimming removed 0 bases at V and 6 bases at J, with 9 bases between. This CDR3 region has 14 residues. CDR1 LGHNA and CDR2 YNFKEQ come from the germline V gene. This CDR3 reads CASSQDGLANEQFF. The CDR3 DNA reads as TGTGCCAGCAGCCAAGATGGGCTAGCCAATGAGCAGTTCTTC.

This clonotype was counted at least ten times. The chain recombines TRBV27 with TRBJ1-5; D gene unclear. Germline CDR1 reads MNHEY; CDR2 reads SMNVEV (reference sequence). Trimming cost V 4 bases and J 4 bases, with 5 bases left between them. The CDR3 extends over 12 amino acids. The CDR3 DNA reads TGTGCCAGCAGTTCTGGGAATCAGCCCCAGCATTTT. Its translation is CASSSGNQPQHF.

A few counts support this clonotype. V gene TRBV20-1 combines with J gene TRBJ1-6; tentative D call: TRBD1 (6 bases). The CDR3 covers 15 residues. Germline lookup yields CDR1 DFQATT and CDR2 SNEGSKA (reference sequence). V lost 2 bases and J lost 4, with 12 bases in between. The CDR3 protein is CSARNVQGYNSPLHF. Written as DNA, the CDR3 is TGCAGTGCTAGAAACGTACAGGGATATAATTCACCCCTCCACTTT.

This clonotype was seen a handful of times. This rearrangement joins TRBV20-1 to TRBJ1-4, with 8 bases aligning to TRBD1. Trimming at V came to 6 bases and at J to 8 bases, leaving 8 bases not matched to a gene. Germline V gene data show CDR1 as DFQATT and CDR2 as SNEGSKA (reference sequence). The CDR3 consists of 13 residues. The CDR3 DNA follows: TGCAGTGCAATCGACAGGGGAGCCGAAAAACTGTTTTTT. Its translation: CSAIDRGAEKLFF.

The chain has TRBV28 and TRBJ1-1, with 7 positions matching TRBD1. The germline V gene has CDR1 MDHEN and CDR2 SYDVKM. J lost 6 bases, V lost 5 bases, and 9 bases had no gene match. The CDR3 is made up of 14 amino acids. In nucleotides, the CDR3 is TGTGCCAGCAGTCCATTACCAGACAGGGCTGAAGCTTTCTTT. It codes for CASSPLPDRAEAFF.

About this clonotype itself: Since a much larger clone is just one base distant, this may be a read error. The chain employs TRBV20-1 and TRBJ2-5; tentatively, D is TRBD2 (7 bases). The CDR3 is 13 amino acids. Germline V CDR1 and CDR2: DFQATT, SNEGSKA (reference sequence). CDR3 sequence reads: CGARAGARWEQYF. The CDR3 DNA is TGCGGTGCTAGGGCGGGGGCAAGGTGGGAGCAGTACTTC.

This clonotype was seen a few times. DNA of the CDR3: TGCGCCAGCAGCAACCGGGACAGGGATCGCTACGAGCAGTACTTC. This codes for CASSNRDRDRYEQYF. The chain links TRBV5-1 to TRBJ2-7; 9 bases agree with TRBD1. The V and J ends lost 4 bases and 3 bases, in that order; junction bases with no gene match: 8. In germline, CDR1 is SGHRS, CDR2 YFSETQ. This CDR3 region has 15 residues.

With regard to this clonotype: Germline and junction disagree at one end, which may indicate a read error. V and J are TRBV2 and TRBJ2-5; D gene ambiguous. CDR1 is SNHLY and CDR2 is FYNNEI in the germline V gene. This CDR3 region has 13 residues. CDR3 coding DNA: TGTGCCAGCACCGAAGGATGGGTAGAGACCCCGTACTTC. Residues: CASTEGWVETPYF.

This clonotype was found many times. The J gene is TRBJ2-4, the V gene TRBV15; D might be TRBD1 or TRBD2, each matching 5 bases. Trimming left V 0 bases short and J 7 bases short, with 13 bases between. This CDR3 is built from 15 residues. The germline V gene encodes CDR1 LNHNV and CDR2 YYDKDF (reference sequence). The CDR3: CATSRDLGAANIQYF. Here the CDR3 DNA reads TGTGCCACCAGCAGAGATCTCGGGGCTGCGAACATTCAGTACTTC. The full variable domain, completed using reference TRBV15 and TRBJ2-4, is DAMVIQNPRYQVTQFGKPVTLSCSQTLNHNVMYWYQQKSSQAPKLLFHYYDKDFNNEADTPDNFQSRRPNTSFCFLDIRSPGLGDTAMYLCATSRDLGAANIQYFGAGTRLSVL.

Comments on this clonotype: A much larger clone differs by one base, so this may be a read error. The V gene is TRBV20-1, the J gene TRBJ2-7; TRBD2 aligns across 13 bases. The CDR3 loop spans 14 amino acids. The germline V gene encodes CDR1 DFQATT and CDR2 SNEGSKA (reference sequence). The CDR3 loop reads CSLGLAGVYNEQYF. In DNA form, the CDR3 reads TGCAGCCTAGGACTAGCGGGAGTCTACAATGAGCAGTACTTC.

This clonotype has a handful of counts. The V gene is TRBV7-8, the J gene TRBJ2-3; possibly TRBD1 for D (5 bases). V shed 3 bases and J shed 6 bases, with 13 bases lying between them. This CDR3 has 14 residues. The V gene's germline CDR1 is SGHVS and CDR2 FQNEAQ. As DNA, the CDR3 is TGTGCCAGCAGCTTTTCCAGGGAATACGATACGCAGTATTTT. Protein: CASSFSREYDTQYF.

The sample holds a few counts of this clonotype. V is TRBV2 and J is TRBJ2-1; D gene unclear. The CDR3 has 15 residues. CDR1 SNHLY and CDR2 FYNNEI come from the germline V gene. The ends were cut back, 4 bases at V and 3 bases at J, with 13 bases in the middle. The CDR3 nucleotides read TGTGCCAGCAGTGGTTGGGCCTCTAGCTACAATGAGCAGTTCTTC. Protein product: CASSGWASSYNEQFF.

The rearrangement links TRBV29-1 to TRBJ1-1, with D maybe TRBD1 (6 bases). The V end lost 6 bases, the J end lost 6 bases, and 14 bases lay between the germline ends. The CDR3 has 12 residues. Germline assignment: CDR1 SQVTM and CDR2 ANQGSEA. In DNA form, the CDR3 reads TGCAGCGTGGGGCAGGGGATCCCTGAAGCTTTCTTT. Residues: CSVGQGIPEAFF.

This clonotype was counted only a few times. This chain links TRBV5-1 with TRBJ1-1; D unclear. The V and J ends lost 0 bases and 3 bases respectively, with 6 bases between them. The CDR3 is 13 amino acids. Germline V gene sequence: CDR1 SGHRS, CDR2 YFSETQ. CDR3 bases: TGCGCCAGCAGCTTGGAGCCGGACACTGAAGCTTTCTTT. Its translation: CASSLEPDTEAFF.

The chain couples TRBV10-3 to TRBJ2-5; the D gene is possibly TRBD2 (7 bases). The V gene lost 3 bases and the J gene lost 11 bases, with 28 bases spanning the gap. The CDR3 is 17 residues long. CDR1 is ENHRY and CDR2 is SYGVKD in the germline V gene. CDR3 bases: TGTGCCATCAGTGAAGGTGGGGGGGCTATAATCAAGGGTGAGCAGTACTTC. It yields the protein CAISEGGGAIIKGEQYF.

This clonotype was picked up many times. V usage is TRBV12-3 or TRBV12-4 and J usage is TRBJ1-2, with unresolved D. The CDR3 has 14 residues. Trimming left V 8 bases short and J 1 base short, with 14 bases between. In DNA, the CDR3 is TGTGCCAGCGGGAAGACACCGATTAACTATGGCTACACCTTC. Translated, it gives CASGKTPINYGYTF.

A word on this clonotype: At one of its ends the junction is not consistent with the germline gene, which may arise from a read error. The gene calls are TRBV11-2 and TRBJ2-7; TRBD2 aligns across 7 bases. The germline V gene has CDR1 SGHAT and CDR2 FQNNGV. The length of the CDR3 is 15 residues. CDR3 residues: CVSSLVGGRAYEQYF. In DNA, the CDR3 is TGTGTCAGCAGCTTAGTGGGCGGGAGAGCCTACGAGCAGTACTTC. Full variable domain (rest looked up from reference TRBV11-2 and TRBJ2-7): EAGVAQSPRYKIIEKRQSVAFWCNPISGHATLYWYQQILGQGPKLLIQFQNNGVVDDSQLPKDRFSAERLKGVDSTLKIQPAKLEDSAVYLCVSSLVGGRAYEQYFGPGTRLTVT.

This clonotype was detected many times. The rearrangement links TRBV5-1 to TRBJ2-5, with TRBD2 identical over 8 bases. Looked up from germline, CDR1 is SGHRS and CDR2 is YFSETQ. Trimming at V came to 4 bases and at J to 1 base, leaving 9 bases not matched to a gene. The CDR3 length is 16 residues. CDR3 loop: CASSGPGGDPQETQYF. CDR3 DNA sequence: TGCGCCAGCAGCGGGCCCGGGGGGGACCCCCAAGAGACCCAGTACTTC.

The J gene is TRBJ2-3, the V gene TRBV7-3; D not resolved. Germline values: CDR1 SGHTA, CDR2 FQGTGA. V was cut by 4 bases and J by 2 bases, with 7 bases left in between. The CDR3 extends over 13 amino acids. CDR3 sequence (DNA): TGTGCCAGCAGCTATAACCCCACAGATACGCAGTATTTT. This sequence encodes CASSYNPTDTQYF. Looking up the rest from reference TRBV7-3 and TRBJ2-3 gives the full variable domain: GAGVSQTPSNKVTEKGKYVELRCDPISGHTALYWYRQSLGQGPEFLIYFQGTGAADDSGLPNDRFFAVRPEGSVSTLKIQRTERGDSAVYLCASSYNPTDTQYFGPGTRLTVL.

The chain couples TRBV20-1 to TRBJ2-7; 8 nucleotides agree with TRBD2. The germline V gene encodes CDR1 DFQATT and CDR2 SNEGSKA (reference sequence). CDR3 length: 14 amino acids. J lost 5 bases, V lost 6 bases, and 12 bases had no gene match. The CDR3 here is CSAQTIGGANEQYF. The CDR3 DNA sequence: TGCAGTGCGCAGACTATCGGGGGGGCCAACGAGCAGTACTTC.